A selection of T cell receptor beta chains follows, all from one sample in a study of response to subunit inactivated influenza vaccine. TCRdb redid the calling of the RT-PCR reads with MiXCR, one entry per CDR3 protein. The data contain 600,000 to 850,000 distinct CDR3 sequences, 13% to 15% of them singletons. The sample here was PBMCs from blood, taken 14 to 15 days before vaccination. The receptor set was obtained from a man aged 50-60 years who received an inactivated influenza vaccine. Each CDR3 is given with its conserved first and last residue. D genes are given only for firm matches. Size is stated for part of the rows, as once, few or many counts, or as a class when the clone is expanded.

TRBJ2-2	NA	TRBV29-1	many	TGCAGCGTTGGTACAGGAAGGAACACCGGGGAGCTGTTTTTT	CSVGTGRNTGELFF
TRBJ2-1	NA	TRBV9	many	TGTGCCAGCAGCGTAGATGAGGTAGGGTCCAATGAGCAGTTCTTC	CASSVDEVGSNEQFF
TRBJ2-4	NA	TRBV20-1	few	TGCAGTGCTAGTTCCGGGACCAAAAACATTCAGTACTTC	CSASSGTKNIQYF
TRBJ2-3	NA	TRBV5-1	many	TGCGCCAGCAGCTTTACGGGGGATTACACAGATACGCAGTATTTT	CASSFTGDYTDTQYF
TRBJ2-5	TRBD2	TRBV4-1	few	TGCGCCAGCAGCCAAGAGGTAGCGGGAGGCAAAGAGACCCAGTACTTC	CASSQEVAGGKETQYF
TRBJ2-7	NA	TRBV7-9	NA	TGTGCCAGCAGCTTAGCCCGGCAGGGAGTGGTTTACGAGCAGTACTTC	CASSLARQGVVYEQYF
TRBJ1-5	NA	TRBV28	NA	TGTGCCAGCAGTTTACGGCGAGGGTTGGCTGGATATAGCAATCAGCCCCAGCATTTT	CASSLRRGLAGYSNQPQHF
TRBJ2-1	TRBD2	TRBV29-1	few	TGCAGCGGGGGACTAGCGGAGACTGAGCAGTTCTTC	CSGGLAETEQFF
TRBJ2-7	NA	TRBV12-3/TRBV12-4	many	TGTGCCAGCAGTTTAGACACAACCTACGAGCAGTACTTC	CASSLDTTYEQYF
TRBJ2-1	TRBD2	TRBV11-2	few	TGTGCCAGCAGCTTAGAGGCGGCGGGAGGTGGTAGTGAGCAGTTCTTC	CASSLEAAGGGSEQFF
TRBJ2-1	NA	TRBV4-3	NA	TGCGCCAGCAGCCAAGTCCCCATTTCAGGGGTGGTCAATGAGCAGTTCTTC	CASSQVPISGVVNEQFF
TRBJ1-2	TRBD1	TRBV4-2	few	TGTGCCAGCAGCCAAGATTGGGACAGGGATGGCTACACCTTC	CASSQDWDRDGYTF
TRBJ1-1	NA	TRBV24-1	NA	TGTGCCACCAGTGGGGGGACAAACACTGAAGCTTTCTTT	CATSGGTNTEAFF
TRBJ1-5	NA	TRBV20-1	many	TGCAGTGCTAGACAGGGTCCTAGCAATCAGCCCCAGCATTTT	CSARQGPSNQPQHF
TRBJ1-1	TRBD1	TRBV5-1	NA	TGCGCCAGCAGCGTGGAACAGGGGTTCGACACTGAAGCTTTCTTT	CASSVEQGFDTEAFF
TRBJ2-7	NA	TRBV7-2	NA	TGTGCCAGCAATCCAGGGTTGGCCTACGAGCAGTACTTC	CASNPGLAYEQYF
TRBJ1-1	NA	TRBV4-3	few	TGCGCCAGCAGCCAATTGGGCAACACTGAAGCTTTCTTT	CASSQLGNTEAFF
TRBJ2-3	TRBD2	TRBV3-1	NA	TGTGCCAGCAGCCAAGAGCGGGGGGGCACAGATACGCAGTATTTT	CASSQERGGTDTQYF
TRBJ1-6	NA	TRBV5-1	many	TGCGCCAGCAAAAGACAGTTAGAGGGCAATTCACCCCTCCACTTT	CASKRQLEGNSPLHF
TRBJ2-1	NA	TRBV24-1	few	TGTGCCACCAGTGACCCCGGGGTAGCGGAGCAGTTCTTC	CATSDPGVAEQFF
TRBJ2-2	TRBD1	TRBV7-6	NA	TGTGCCAGCAGCCCCTCAGGGGGAAGGGCCGGGGAGCTGTTTTTT	CASSPSGGRAGELFF
TRBJ2-7	TRBD1	TRBV20-1	NA	TGCAGTGCTCCCAACCACCGGGACAGGGCCTACGAGCAGTACTTC	CSAPNHRDRAYEQYF
TRBJ1-1	NA	TRBV4-3	many	TGCGCCAGCAGCCAAGAGGGCAGGGGAGAAGCTTTCTTT	CASSQEGRGEAFF
TRBJ2-1	TRBD2	TRBV5-1	many	TGCGCCAGCAGCCCCCCTAGCGGGAGCGATGAGCAGTTCTTC	CASSPPSGSDEQFF
TRBJ2-1	TRBD2	TRBV5-5	NA	TGTGCCAGCAGCAACCGGGCGGGACTAGTGGGTGAGCAGTTCTTC	CASSNRAGLVGEQFF
TRBJ2-7	NA	TRBV9	few	TGTGCCAGCAGCGTAAAAGGGGGGACCTACGAGCAGTACTTC	CASSVKGGTYEQYF
TRBJ1-2	NA	TRBV20-1	few	TGCAGTGGTATCGGAAGGAACTATGGCTACACCTTC	CSGIGRNYGYTF
TRBJ2-3	TRBD2	TRBV28	few	TGTGCCAGCAGTCAAGGGACTAGAGGATTTCGAGATACGCAGTATTTT	CASSQGTRGFRDTQYF
TRBJ2-7	NA	TRBV29-1	NA	TGCAGCGTGGCCGGACAGGTTGGACTAGCCAGGGCCTACGAGCAGTACTTC	CSVAGQVGLARAYEQYF
TRBJ2-3	TRBD2	TRBV7-8	few	TGTGCCAGCAGCATAGCACGACTAGCGGCTAGCACAGATACGCAGTATTTT	CASSIARLAASTDTQYF
TRBJ2-1	NA	TRBV4-3	NA	TGCGCCAGCAGCCAAGAACGGTCGCGGGAAACCTACAATGAGCAGTTCTTC	CASSQERSRETYNEQFF
TRBJ1-1	TRBD1	TRBV5-1	many	TGCGCCAGCAGCTTGGGAACAGGGGACACTGAAGCTTTCTTT	CASSLGTGDTEAFF
TRBJ2-3	NA	TRBV20-1	few	TGCAGTGCTAGAGCTTCGGGGGTAGATACGCAGTATTTT	CSARASGVDTQYF
TRBJ1-4	NA	TRBV25-1	many	TGTGCCAGCAGGCCCTGGGGAACTAATGAAAAACTGTTTTTT	CASRPWGTNEKLFF
TRBJ1-3	NA	TRBV7-6	few	TGTGCCAGCAGCTTAAGTAAGGGCGCTGGAAACACCATATATTTT	CASSLSKGAGNTIYF
TRBJ1-6	TRBD1	TRBV6-1	many	TGTGCCAGCAGTGAAACAGGGGAGGGCTCACCCCTCCACTTT	CASSETGEGSPLHF
TRBJ2-7	NA	TRBV12-3/TRBV12-4	few	TGTGCCAGCAGTTTCGTGGGGCACGAGCAGTACTTC	CASSFVGHEQYF
TRBJ1-2	NA	TRBV28	many	TGTGCCAGCAGTTCGGGGAAGGGCCTAGACTATGGCTACACCTTC	CASSSGKGLDYGYTF
TRBJ2-3	NA	TRBV28	NA	TGTGCCAGCAGTTTACTTAGGAGTAGCACAGATACGCAGTATTTT	CASSLLRSSTDTQYF
TRBJ2-7	NA	TRBV5-6	NA	TGTGCCAGCAGCGGTATTAGGGGCAACTACGAGCAGTACTTC	CASSGIRGNYEQYF
TRBJ1-1	TRBD1	TRBV27	NA	TGTGCCACCCAGGGGGGCACTGAAGCTTTCTTT	CATQGGTEAFF
TRBJ2-5	NA	TRBV6-2/TRBV6-3	NA	TGTGCCAGCAGTTATTGGACGAACCAAGAGACCCAGTACTTC	CASSYWTNQETQYF
TRBJ2-1	TRBD2	TRBV27	many	TGTGCCAGCAGTTATACGATGGCGGGGGGGATAAATGAGCAGTTCTTC	CASSYTMAGGINEQFF
TRBJ2-7	TRBD2	TRBV27	NA	TGTGCCAGCAAACAACTTAGCGGGAGAATGTACGAGCAGTACTTC	CASKQLSGRMYEQYF
TRBJ2-2	NA	TRBV6-5	many	TGTGCCAGCAGTTACGCGCCCTCCCTTAACGAGGAGCTGTTTTTT	CASSYAPSLNEELFF
TRBJ1-5	NA	TRBV18	NA	TGTGCCAGCTCACCATCCAGGGATCAGCCCCAGCATTTT	CASSPSRDQPQHF
TRBJ2-2	TRBD2	TRBV27	NA	TGTGCCAGTACCGGGAGGACGAACACCGGGGAGCTGTTTTTT	CASTGRTNTGELFF
TRBJ2-2	NA	TRBV12-3/TRBV12-4	few	TGTGCCAGCAGTTTACCGGTTGGGTTCACCGGGGAGCTGTTTTTT	CASSLPVGFTGELFF